The rows below give T cell receptor beta chains drawn from one sample of a study of blood T cell repertoires in COVID-19. This table comes from immunoSEQ multiplex PCR, and its TCRdb copy is limited to in-frame clones, with some not included. The repertoire has about 210,000 clones, around 80% of them found once; the top ten carry more than 10%. Sequencing used peripheral blood. Receptor source: a woman aged 40 to 50 with acute or convalescent COVID-19. The CDR3 runs from the conserved cysteine through the conserved F or W. Each record gives: J gene, CDR3 length, V gene, CDR3 protein.

J gene: TRBJ1-1
CDR3 length: 13
V gene: TRBV19
CDR3 protein: CASSRDIHSEAFF

J gene: TRBJ2-1
CDR3 length: 13
V gene: TRBV6-1
CDR3 protein: CASSEVPGNEQFF

J gene: TRBJ2-7
CDR3 length: 15
V gene: TRBV27
CDR3 protein: CASSLYLAGTYEQYF

J gene: TRBJ2-2
CDR3 length: 15
V gene: TRBV9
CDR3 protein: CASSYLGRGTGELFF

J gene: TRBJ2-1
CDR3 length: 13
V gene: TRBV27
CDR3 protein: CASSSPYYNEQFF

J gene: TRBJ2-4
CDR3 length: 14
V gene: TRBV11-2
CDR3 protein: CASTKQGAGNIQYF

J gene: TRBJ1-2
CDR3 length: 13
V gene: TRBV5-1
CDR3 protein: CASSSDRVYGYTF

J gene: TRBJ2-7
CDR3 length: 15
V gene: TRBV6-6
CDR3 protein: CASSPSSGVSYEQYF

J gene: TRBJ1-4
CDR3 length: 15
V gene: TRBV30
CDR3 protein: CAWIAASGTNEKLFF

J gene: TRBJ2-2
CDR3 length: 13
V gene: TRBV6-2/TRBV6-3
CDR3 protein: CASSKYNTGELFF

J gene: TRBJ2-1
CDR3 length: 16
V gene: TRBV24-1
CDR3 protein: CATSDPGQGAYNEQFF

J gene: TRBJ2-1
CDR3 length: 15
V gene: TRBV18
CDR3 protein: CASSPGQGRGDEQFF

J gene: TRBJ2-7
CDR3 length: 13
V gene: TRBV5-1
CDR3 protein: CASSLAGRAEQYF

J gene: TRBJ2-7
CDR3 length: 14
V gene: TRBV11-3
CDR3 protein: CASSLGTPLAEQYF

J gene: TRBJ2-3
CDR3 length: 16
V gene: TRBV14
CDR3 protein: CASSPGLAGGRDTQYF

J gene: TRBJ2-2
CDR3 length: 17
V gene: TRBV7-6
CDR3 protein: CASRDPRGGSNTGELFF

J gene: TRBJ1-1
CDR3 length: 12
V gene: TRBV6-2/TRBV6-3
CDR3 protein: CASSSGWTEAFF

J gene: TRBJ2-7
CDR3 length: 13
V gene: TRBV27
CDR3 protein: CASSPRTGNEQYF

J gene: TRBJ2-7
CDR3 length: 15
V gene: TRBV6-1
CDR3 protein: CASSEAGLPSYEQYF

J gene: TRBJ2-7
CDR3 length: 14
V gene: TRBV7-2
CDR3 protein: CASSLMPGQGEQYF

J gene: TRBJ2-7
CDR3 length: 13
V gene: TRBV27
CDR3 protein: CASSLARGNEQYF

J gene: TRBJ1-6
CDR3 length: 12
V gene: TRBV27
CDR3 protein: CAGQIYNSPLHF

J gene: TRBJ1-2
CDR3 length: 17
V gene: TRBV11-2
CDR3 protein: CASSKSRTGTARYGYTF

J gene: TRBJ2-7
CDR3 length: 15
V gene: TRBV7-2
CDR3 protein: CASSFSDRTPYEQYF

J gene: TRBJ2-5
CDR3 length: 13
V gene: TRBV24-1
CDR3 protein: CATSDAGRETQYF

J gene: TRBJ1-4
CDR3 length: 17
V gene: TRBV9
CDR3 protein: CASSIRPSTGEGEKLFF

J gene: TRBJ2-2
CDR3 length: 15
V gene: TRBV6-5
CDR3 protein: CASRDNLAGTGELFF

J gene: TRBJ2-3
CDR3 length: 16
V gene: TRBV19
CDR3 protein: CASSAGTSGSTDTQYF

J gene: TRBJ1-4
CDR3 length: 14
V gene: TRBV18
CDR3 protein: CASSRGRANEKLFF

J gene: TRBJ2-1
CDR3 length: 15
V gene: TRBV11-2
CDR3 protein: CASSLTGGTPAGQFF

J gene: TRBJ2-1
CDR3 length: 14
V gene: TRBV30
CDR3 protein: CAWSVLGTGNEQFF

J gene: TRBJ2-3
CDR3 length: 16
V gene: TRBV19
CDR3 protein: CASSILAGGSTDTQYF

J gene: TRBJ2-7
CDR3 length: 13
V gene: TRBV12-3/TRBV12-4
CDR3 protein: CASSMDTDYEQYF

J gene: .
CDR3 length: 16
V gene: TRBV29-1
CDR3 protein: CSVFTRPGQGPYEQFF

J gene: TRBJ2-1
CDR3 length: 16
V gene: TRBV24-1
CDR3 protein: CATSDPTSGSYNEQFF

J gene: TRBJ1-6
CDR3 length: 15
V gene: TRBV9
CDR3 protein: CASSGWDGGESPLHF

J gene: TRBJ2-2
CDR3 length: 19
V gene: TRBV11-2
CDR3 protein: CASSPTGLAGGRRAGELFF

J gene: TRBJ2-3
CDR3 length: 15
V gene: TRBV27
CDR3 protein: CASMSKRGRTDTQYF

J gene: TRBJ2-7
CDR3 length: 14
V gene: TRBV29-1
CDR3 protein: CSVEVFGRFGEQYF

J gene: TRBJ2-2
CDR3 length: 18
V gene: TRBV24-1
CDR3 protein: CATSDFGEGGLNTGELFF

J gene: TRBJ2-7
CDR3 length: 16
V gene: TRBV9
CDR3 protein: CASSAGASGNFYEQYF

J gene: TRBJ1-2
CDR3 length: 15
V gene: TRBV5-6
CDR3 protein: CASSAGTSTHYGYTF

J gene: TRBJ1-1
CDR3 length: 13
V gene: TRBV20-1
CDR3 protein: CSASSRVWTEAFF

J gene: TRBJ2-7
CDR3 length: 13
V gene: TRBV27
CDR3 protein: CASSGTGNYEQYF

J gene: TRBJ1-2
CDR3 length: 16
V gene: TRBV5-6
CDR3 protein: CASSGGQGNTNYGYTF

J gene: TRBJ2-3
CDR3 length: 16
V gene: TRBV5-6
CDR3 protein: CASSLFEEGRTDTQYF

J gene: TRBJ1-2
CDR3 length: 14
V gene: TRBV19
CDR3 protein: CASSIRQGSYGYTF

J gene: TRBJ1-2
CDR3 length: 14
V gene: TRBV19
CDR3 protein: CASSIRGQGGGYTF

J gene: TRBJ2-7
CDR3 length: 16
V gene: TRBV10-3
CDR3 protein: CAISDFFGQGDYEQYF

J gene: TRBJ2-1
CDR3 length: 11
V gene: TRBV3-1/TRBV3-2
CDR3 protein: CASSGTAEQFF

J gene: TRBJ2-7
CDR3 length: 13
V gene: TRBV9
CDR3 protein: CASSVSPFYEQYF

J gene: TRBJ2-7
CDR3 length: 14
V gene: TRBV4-1
CDR3 protein: CASSQGATAYEQYF

J gene: TRBJ1-4
CDR3 length: 13
V gene: TRBV28
CDR3 protein: CASYGGRDEKLFF

J gene: TRBJ2-5
CDR3 length: 13
V gene: TRBV15
CDR3 protein: CATSSGSWETQYF